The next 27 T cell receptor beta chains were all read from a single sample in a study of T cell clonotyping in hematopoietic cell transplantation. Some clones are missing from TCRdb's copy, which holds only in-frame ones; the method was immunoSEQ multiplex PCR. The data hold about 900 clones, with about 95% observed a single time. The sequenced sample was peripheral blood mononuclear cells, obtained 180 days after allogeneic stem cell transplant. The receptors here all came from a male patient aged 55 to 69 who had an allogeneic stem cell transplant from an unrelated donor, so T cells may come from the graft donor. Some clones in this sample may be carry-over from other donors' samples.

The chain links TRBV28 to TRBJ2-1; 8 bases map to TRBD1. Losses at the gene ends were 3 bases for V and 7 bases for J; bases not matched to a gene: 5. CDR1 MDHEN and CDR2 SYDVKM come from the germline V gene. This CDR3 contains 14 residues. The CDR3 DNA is TGTGCCAGCAGTTTCCAGGGGGCGAGAAATGAGCAGTTCTTC. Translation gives CASSFQGARNEQFF.

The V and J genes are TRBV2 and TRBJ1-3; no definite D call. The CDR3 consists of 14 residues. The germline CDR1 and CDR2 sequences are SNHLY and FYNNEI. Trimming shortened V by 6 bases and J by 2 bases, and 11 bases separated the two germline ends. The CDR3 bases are TGTGCCAGCAGGCCCCAAGGGCCTGGAAACACCATATATTTT. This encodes CASRPQGPGNTIYF. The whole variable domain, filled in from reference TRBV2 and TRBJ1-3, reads EPEVTQTPSHQVTQMGQEVILRCVPISNHLYFYWYRQILGQKVEFLVSFYNNEISEKSEIFDDQFSVERPDGSNFTLKIRSTKLEDSAMYFCASRPQGPGNTIYFGEGSWLTVV.

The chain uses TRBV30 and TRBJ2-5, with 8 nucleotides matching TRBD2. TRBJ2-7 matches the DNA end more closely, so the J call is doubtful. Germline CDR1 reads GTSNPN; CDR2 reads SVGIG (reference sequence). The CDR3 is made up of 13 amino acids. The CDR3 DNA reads TGTGCCTGGAGTGGAAGCGGGAGCGGCGAGCAGTACTTC. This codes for CAWSGSGSGEQYF.

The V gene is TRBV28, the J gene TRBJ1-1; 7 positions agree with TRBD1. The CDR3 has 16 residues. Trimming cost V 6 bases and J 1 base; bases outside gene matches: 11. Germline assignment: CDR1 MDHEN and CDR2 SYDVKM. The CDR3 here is CASSSIDRAANTEAFF. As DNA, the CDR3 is TGTGCCAGCAGCTCTATAGACAGGGCCGCGAACACTGAAGCTTTCTTT.

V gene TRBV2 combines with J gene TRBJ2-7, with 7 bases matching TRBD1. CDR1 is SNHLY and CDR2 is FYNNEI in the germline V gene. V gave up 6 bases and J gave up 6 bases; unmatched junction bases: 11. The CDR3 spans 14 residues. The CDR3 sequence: CASRTGISPGEQYF. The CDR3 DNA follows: TGTGCCAGCAGGACAGGGATCTCTCCGGGCGAGCAGTACTTC.

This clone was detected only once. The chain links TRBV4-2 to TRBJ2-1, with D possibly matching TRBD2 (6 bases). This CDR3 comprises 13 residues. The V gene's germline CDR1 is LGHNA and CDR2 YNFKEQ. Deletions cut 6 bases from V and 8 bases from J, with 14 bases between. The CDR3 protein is CASRIPGDYEQFF. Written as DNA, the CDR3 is TGTGCCAGCAGAATACCGGGAGATTATGAGCAGTTCTTC.

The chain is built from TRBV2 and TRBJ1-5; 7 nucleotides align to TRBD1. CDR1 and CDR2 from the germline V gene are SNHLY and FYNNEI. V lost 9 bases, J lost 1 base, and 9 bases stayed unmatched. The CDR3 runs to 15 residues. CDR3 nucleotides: TGTGCCAGTACTAAGGGGGCTGGGAGCAATCAGCCCCAGCATTTT. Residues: CASTKGAGSNQPQHF. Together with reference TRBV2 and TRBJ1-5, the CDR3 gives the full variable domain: EPEVTQTPSHQVTQMGQEVILRCVPISNHLYFYWYRQILGQKVEFLVSFYNNEISEKSEIFDDQFSVERPDGSNFTLKIRSTKLEDSAMYFCASTKGAGSNQPQHFGDGTRLSIL.

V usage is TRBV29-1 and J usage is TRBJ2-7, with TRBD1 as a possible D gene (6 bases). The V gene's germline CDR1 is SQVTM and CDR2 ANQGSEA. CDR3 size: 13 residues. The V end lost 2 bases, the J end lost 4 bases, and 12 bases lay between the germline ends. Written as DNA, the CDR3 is TGCAGCGTTGAATCGGACAGCCATTACGAGCAGTACTTC. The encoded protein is CSVESDSHYEQYF.

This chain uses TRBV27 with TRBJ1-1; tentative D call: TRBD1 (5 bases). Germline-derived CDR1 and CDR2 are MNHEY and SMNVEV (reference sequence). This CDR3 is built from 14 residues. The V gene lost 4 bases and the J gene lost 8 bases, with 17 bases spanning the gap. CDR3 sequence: CASSSIPGQSEAFF. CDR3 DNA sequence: TGTGCCAGCAGTTCCATACCCGGACAATCAGAAGCTTTCTTT.

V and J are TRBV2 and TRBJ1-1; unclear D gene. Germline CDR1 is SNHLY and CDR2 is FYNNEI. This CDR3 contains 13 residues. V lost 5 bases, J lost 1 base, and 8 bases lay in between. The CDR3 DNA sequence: TGTGCCAGCAGTTTCAGTTGGAACACTGAAGCTTTCTTT. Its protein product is CASSFSWNTEAFF. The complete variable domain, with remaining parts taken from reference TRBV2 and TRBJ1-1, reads EPEVTQTPSHQVTQMGQEVILRCVPISNHLYFYWYRQILGQKVEFLVSFYNNEISEKSEIFDDQFSVERPDGSNFTLKIRSTKLEDSAMYFCASSFSWNTEAFFGQGTRLTVV.

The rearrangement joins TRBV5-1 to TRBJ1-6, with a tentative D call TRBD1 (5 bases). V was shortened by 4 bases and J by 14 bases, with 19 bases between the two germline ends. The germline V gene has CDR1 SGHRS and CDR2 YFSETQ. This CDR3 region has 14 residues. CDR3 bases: TGCGCCAGCAGCCTGGACCCCTGGGGGTCAGCCCTCCACTTT. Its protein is CASSLDPWGSALHF.

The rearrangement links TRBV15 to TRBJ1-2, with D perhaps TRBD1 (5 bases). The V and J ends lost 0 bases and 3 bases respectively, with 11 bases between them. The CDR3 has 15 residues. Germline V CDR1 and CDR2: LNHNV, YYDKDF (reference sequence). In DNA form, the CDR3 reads TGTGCCACCAGCAGAGATAAGGGGACGGACTATGGCTACACCTTC. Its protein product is CATSRDKGTDYGYTF. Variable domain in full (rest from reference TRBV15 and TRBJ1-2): DAMVIQNPRYQVTQFGKPVTLSCSQTLNHNVMYWYQQKSSQAPKLLFHYYDKDFNNEADTPDNFQSRRPNTSFCFLDIRSPGLGDTAMYLCATSRDKGTDYGYTFGSGTRLTVV.

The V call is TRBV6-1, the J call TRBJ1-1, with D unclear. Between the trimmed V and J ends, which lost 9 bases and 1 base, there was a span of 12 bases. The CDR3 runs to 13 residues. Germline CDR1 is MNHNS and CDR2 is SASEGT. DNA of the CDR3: TGTGCCAGTTTGGACCGAAAGAACACTGAAGCTTTCTTT. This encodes CASLDRKNTEAFF.

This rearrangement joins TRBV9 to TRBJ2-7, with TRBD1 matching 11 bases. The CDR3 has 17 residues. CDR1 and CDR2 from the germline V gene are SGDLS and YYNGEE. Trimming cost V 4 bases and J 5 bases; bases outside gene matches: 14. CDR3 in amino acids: CASSLRTGGPLENEQYF. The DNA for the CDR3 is TGTGCCAGCAGCCTACGGACAGGGGGCCCTTTAGAGAACGAGCAGTACTTC. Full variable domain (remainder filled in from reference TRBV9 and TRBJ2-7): DSGVTQTPKHLITATGQRVTLRCSPRSGDLSVYWYQQSLDQGLQFLIQYYNGEERAKGNILERFSAQQFPDLHSELNLSSLELGDSALYFCASSLRTGGPLENEQYFGPGTRLTVT.

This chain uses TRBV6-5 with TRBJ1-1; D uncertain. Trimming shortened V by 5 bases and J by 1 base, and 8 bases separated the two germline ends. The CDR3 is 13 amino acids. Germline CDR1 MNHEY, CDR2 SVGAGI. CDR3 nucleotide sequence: TGTGCCAGCAGTCCCACAGCGAACACTGAAGCTTTCTTT. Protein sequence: CASSPTANTEAFF.

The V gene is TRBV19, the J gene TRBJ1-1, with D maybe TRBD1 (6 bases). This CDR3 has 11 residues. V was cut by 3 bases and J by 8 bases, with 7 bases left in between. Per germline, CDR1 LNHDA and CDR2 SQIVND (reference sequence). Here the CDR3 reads CASSMGGEAFF. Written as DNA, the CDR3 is TGTGCCAGTAGTATGGGGGGCGAAGCTTTCTTT.

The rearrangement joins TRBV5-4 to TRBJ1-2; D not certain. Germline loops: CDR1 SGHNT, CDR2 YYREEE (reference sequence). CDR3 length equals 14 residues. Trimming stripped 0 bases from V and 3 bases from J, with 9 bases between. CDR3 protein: CASSLADDYYGYTF. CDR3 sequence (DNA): TGTGCCAGCAGCTTGGCCGACGACTACTATGGCTACACCTTC. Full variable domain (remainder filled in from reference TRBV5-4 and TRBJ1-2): ETGVTQSPTHLIKTRGQQVTLRCSSQSGHNTVSWYQQALGQGPQFIFQYYREEENGRGNFPPRFSGLQFPNYSSELNVNALELDDSALYLCASSLADDYYGYTFGSGTRLTVV.

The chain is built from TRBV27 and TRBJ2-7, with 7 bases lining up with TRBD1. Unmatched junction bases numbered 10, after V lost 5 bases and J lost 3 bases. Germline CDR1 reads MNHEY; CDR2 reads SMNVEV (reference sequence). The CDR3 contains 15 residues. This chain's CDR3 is CASSTRQGPYYEQYF. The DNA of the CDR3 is TGTGCCAGCAGTACTCGACAGGGACCCTACTACGAGCAGTACTTC.

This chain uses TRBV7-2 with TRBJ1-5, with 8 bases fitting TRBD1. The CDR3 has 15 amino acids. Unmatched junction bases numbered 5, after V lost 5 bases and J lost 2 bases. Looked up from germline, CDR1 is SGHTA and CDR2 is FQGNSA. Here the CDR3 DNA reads TGTGCCAGCAGCGCAGACAGGGGCGGCAATCAGCCCCAGCATTTT. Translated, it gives CASSADRGGNQPQHF. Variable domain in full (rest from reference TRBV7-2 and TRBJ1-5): GAGVSQSPSNKVTEKGKDVELRCDPISGHTALYWYRQSLGQGLEFLIYFQGNSAPDKSGLPSDRFSAERTGGSVSTLTIQRTQQEDSAVYLCASSADRGGNQPQHFGDGTRLSIL.

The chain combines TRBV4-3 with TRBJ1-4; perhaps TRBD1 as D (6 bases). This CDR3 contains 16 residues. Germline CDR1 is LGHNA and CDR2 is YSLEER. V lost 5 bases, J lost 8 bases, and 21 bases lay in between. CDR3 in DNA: TGCGCCAGCAGCACATCTTTGGTGCAGGGGCCGGAAAAACTGTTTTTT. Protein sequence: CASSTSLVQGPEKLFF.

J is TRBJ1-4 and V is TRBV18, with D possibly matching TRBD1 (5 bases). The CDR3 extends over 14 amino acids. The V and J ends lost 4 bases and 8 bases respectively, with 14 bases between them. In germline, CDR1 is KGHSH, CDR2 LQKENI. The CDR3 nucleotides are TGTGCCAGCTCACTATTCTGGACACTAGAAAAACTGTTTTTT. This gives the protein CASSLFWTLEKLFF.

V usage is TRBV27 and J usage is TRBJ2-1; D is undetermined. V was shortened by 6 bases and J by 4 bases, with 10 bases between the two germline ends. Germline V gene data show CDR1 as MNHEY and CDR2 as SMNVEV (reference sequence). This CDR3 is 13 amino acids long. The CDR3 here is CASRLDAYNEQFF. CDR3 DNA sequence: TGTGCCAGCAGGCTGGACGCGTACAATGAGCAGTTCTTC.

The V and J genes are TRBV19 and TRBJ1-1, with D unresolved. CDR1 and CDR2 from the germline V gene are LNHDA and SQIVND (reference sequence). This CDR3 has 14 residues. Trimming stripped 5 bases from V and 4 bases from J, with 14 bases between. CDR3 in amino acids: CASSANSLGTEAFF. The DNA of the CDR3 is TGTGCCAGTAGTGCTAACAGTTTAGGCACTGAAGCTTTCTTT.

The CDR3 sequence is CASSDPTGDNYGYTF. DNA of the CDR3: TGTGCCAGCAGTGACCCGACAGGAGATAACTATGGCTACACCTTC. The chain is built from TRBV6-6 and TRBJ1-2; possible D gene TRBD1, 6 bases. Between the trimmed V and J ends, which lost 5 bases and 1 base, there was a span of 14 bases. This CDR3 region has 15 residues. From germline, CDR1 is MNHNY and CDR2 SVGAGI (reference sequence).

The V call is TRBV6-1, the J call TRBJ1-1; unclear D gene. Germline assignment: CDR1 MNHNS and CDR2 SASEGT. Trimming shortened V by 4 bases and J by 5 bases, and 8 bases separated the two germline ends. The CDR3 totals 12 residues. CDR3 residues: CASSVWVTEAFF. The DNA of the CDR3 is TGTGCCAGCAGTGTATGGGTTACTGAAGCTTTCTTT.

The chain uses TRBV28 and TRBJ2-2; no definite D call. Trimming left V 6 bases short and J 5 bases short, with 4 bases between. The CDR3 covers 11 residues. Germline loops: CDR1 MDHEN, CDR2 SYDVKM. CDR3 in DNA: TGTGCCAGCAGAAGTACCGGGGAGCTGTTTTTT. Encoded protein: CASRSTGELFF.

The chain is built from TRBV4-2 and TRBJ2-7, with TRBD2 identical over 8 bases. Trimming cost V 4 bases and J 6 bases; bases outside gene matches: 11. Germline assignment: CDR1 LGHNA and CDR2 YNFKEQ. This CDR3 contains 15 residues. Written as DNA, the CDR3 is TGTGCCAGCAGCCGCTCCGGCGGGGGGAAGGGCGAGCAGTACTTC. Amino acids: CASSRSGGGKGEQYF.